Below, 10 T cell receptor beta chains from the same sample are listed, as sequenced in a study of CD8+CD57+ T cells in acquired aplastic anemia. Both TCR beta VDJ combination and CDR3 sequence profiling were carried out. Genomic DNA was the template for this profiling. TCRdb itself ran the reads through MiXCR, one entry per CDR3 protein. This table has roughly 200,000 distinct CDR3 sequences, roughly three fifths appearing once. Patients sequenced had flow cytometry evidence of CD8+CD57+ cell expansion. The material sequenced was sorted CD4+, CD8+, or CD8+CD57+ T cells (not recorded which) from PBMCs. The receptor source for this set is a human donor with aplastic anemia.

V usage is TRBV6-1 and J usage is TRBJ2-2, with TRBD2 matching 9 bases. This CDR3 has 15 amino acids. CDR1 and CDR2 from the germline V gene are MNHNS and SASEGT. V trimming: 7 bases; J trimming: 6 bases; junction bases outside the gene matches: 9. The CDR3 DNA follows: TGTGCCAGCAAATTTGTAGCGGGAGTCTCCGGGGAGCTGTTTTTT. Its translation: CASKFVAGVSGELFF.

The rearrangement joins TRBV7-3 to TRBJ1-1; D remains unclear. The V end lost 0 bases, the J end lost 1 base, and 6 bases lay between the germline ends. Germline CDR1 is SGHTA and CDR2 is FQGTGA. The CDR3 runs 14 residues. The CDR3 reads CASSLTGRNTEAFF. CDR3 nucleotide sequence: TGTGCCAGCAGCTTAACGGGGAGGAACACTGAAGCTTTCTTT.

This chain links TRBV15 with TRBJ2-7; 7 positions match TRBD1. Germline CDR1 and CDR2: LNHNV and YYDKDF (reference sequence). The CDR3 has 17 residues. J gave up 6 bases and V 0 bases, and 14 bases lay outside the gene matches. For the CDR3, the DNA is TGTGCCACCAGCAGAGACTCCCCCCCGACAGGGTTACTCGAGCAGTACTTC. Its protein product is CATSRDSPPTGLLEQYF.

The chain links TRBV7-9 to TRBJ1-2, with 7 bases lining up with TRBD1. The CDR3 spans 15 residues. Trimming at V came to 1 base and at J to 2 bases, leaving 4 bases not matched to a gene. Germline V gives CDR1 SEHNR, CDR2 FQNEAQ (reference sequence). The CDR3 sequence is CASSLVKDRNYGYTF. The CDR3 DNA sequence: TGTGCCAGCAGCTTAGTGAAGGACAGGAACTATGGCTACACCTTC. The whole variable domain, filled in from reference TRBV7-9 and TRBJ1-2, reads DTGVSQNPRHKITKRGQNVTFRCDPISEHNRLYWYRQTLGQGPEFLTYFQNEAQLEKSRLLSDRFSAERPKGSFSTLEIQRTEQGDSAMYLCASSLVKDRNYGYTFGSGTRLTVV.

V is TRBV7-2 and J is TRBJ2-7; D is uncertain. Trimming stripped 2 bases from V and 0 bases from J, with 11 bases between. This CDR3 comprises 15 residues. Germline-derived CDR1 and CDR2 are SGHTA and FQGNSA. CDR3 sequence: CASSLTAISSYEQYF. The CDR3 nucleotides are TGTGCCAGCAGCTTAACGGCAATTAGCTCCTACGAGCAGTACTTC.

CDR3 region: CATSRDLEVVQETQYF. In nucleotides, the CDR3 is TGTGCCACCAGCAGAGATCTGGAAGTGGTCCAAGAGACCCAGTACTTC. The gene calls are TRBV15 and TRBJ2-5; unclear D gene. Germline assignment: CDR1 LNHNV and CDR2 YYDKDF (reference sequence). This CDR3 region has 16 residues. V dropped 0 bases and J dropped 1 base, with 12 bases sitting between them.

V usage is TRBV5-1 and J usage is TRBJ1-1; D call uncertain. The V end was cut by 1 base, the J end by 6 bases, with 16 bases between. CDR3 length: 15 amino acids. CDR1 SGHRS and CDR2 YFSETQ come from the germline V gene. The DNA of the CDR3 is TGCGCCAGCAGCTTGCAAAGGACCCAGCAGTCTGAAGCTTTCTTT. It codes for CASSLQRTQQSEAFF.

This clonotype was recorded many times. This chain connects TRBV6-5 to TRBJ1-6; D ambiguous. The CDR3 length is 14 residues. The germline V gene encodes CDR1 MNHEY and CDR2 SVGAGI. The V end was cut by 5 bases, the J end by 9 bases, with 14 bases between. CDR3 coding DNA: TGTGCCAGCAGTCCCCGGGTCCTTACTTCACCCCTCCACTTT. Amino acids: CASSPRVLTSPLHF.

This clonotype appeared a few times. The CDR3 nucleotides are TGCAGTGCTAGAGGGAGAACTTACTACGAGCAGTACTTC. Its translation is CSARGRTYYEQYF. The rearrangement uses TRBV20-1 and TRBJ2-7; D is uncertain. V lost 1 base and J lost 3, with 10 bases in between. The V gene's germline CDR1 is DFQATT and CDR2 SNEGSKA (reference sequence). The CDR3 spans 13 residues.

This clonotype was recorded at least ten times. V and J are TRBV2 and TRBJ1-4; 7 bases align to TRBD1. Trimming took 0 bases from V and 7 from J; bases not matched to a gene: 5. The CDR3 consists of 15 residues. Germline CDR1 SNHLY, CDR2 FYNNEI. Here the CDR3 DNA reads TGTGCCAGCAGTGAAGCGCAGGGGGGGGGTGAAAAACTGTTTTTT. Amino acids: CASSEAQGGGEKLFF.